Shown below are 30 T cell receptor beta chains from a single sample sequenced in a study of EBV T-cell therapy then PD-1 blockade in nasopharyngeal carcinoma (dated by TCRdb to the early 2020s). Libraries were constructed by the immunoSEQ multiplex PCR assay. TCRdb limited this immuneACCESS table to in-frame rearrangements with V and J called. A share of clones is missing; checked studies link under half to unresolved V genes, and the rest is unexplained. The sample yields 20,000 or so clones; 70% to 85% were counted once. The top ten clonotypes cover roughly a quarter of the sample. This specimen's treatment or condition label, per the study, means: AdE1-LMPpoly-expanded autologous EBV-specific T-cell therapy followed by anti-PD-1 nivolumab. Their specific antigens are unknown. Here the sequenced sample was CD8+ T cells from blood, taken at day -245 from a patient whose treatment included autologous EBV-specific T cells and nivolumab. These receptors were obtained from a man aged 40-50 years with nasopharyngeal carcinoma.

This chain connects TRBV9 to TRBJ2-4; 11 bases agree with TRBD1. J lost 6 bases, V lost 3 bases, and 8 bases had no gene match. The V gene's germline CDR1 is SGDLS and CDR2 YYNGEE. The CDR3 has 16 amino acids. CDR3 nucleotides: TGTGCCAGCAGCGGTCCGGACAGGGGGCAGGGAAACATTCAGTACTTC. This encodes CASSGPDRGQGNIQYF.

The rearrangement links TRBV4-3 to TRBJ2-3; TRBD2 agrees at 10 bases. CDR1 and CDR2 (germline): LGHNA, YSLEER. The CDR3 has 18 residues. V trimming: 1 base; J trimming: 0 bases; junction bases outside the gene matches: 7. The CDR3 sequence: CASSQAPGLATSTDTQYF. CDR3 nucleotide sequence: TGCGCCAGCAGCCAAGCTCCGGGACTAGCGACAAGCACAGATACGCAGTATTTT.

V usage is TRBV4-3 and J usage is TRBJ1-1; D is uncertain. This CDR3 comprises 14 residues. V was trimmed by 0 bases and J by 8 bases, leaving 13 bases between them. Germline CDR1 and CDR2: LGHNA and YSLEER. CDR3 sequence reads: CASSQEFRGREAFF. The CDR3 region has the DNA TGCGCCAGCAGCCAAGAATTTCGAGGGAGGGAAGCTTTCTTT.

The chain recombines TRBV28 with TRBJ1-4, with 7 nucleotides matching TRBD1. The CDR3 is made up of 16 amino acids. CDR1 is MDHEN and CDR2 is SYDVKM in the germline V gene. The J segment lost 2 bases and the V segment lost 2 bases, leaving 5 bases of the junction unmatched. CDR3 coding DNA: TGTGCCAGCAGTTTACAGGGGGAGGGTACTAATGAAAAACTGTTTTTT. Its translation is CASSLQGEGTNEKLFF.

The chain uses TRBV19 and TRBJ2-3, with TRBD2 matching over 7 bases. The V and J ends lost 4 bases and 6 bases, in that order; junction bases with no gene match: 10. The CDR3 has 15 residues. Germline CDR1 LNHDA, CDR2 SQIVND (reference sequence). DNA of the CDR3: TGTGCCAGTAGTACCAGACTAGCTGGGGTGGATACGCAGTATTTT. Its translation is CASSTRLAGVDTQYF.

The chain recombines TRBV7-9 with TRBJ2-7, with TRBD1 matching 10 bases. CDR3 size: 17 residues. The junction had 11 bases not matched to a gene; V was cut back by 2 bases and J by 4 bases. Germline CDR1 reads SEHNR; CDR2 reads FQNEAQ (reference sequence). The CDR3 region has the DNA TGTGCCAGCAGCTTACAGATTAAGGGGACAGGGGTATACGAGCAGTACTTC. Translated: CASSLQIKGTGVYEQYF.

This clone has a handful of counts. The chain joins TRBV29-1 to TRBJ1-1; D gene ambiguous. The CDR3 totals 13 residues. V lost 2 bases, J lost 2 bases, and 9 bases lay in between. The germline CDR1 and CDR2 sequences are SQVTM and ANQGSEA. CDR3 nucleotide sequence: TGCAGCGTTGAATGGCCAACCAACACTGAAGCTTTCTTT. Protein: CSVEWPTNTEAFF.

Concerning this clone itself: Since the CDR3 does not end with the conserved phenylalanine or tryptophan, this likely comes from a read error. This chain connects TRBV11-2 to TRBJ2-7; D is undetermined. Trimming pared 5 bases from V and 4 bases from J, leaving 3 bases between. CDR3 size: 10 residues. Germline CDR1 and CDR2: SGHAT and FQNNGV. CDR3 region: CASSRYEQYL. CDR3 coding DNA: TGTGCCAGCAGCAGATACGAGCAGTACCTC.

The gene calls are TRBV7-2 and TRBJ2-5; 10 nucleotides agree with TRBD2. From germline, CDR1 is SGHTA and CDR2 FQGNSA. CDR3 length: 17 residues. V shed 4 bases and J 5 bases; nucleotides not matched to a gene: 13. CDR3 bases: TGTGCCAGCAGCTCCGGAATCGGACTAGCGGCGGCGGAGACCCAGTACTTC. This codes for CASSSGIGLAAAETQYF.

By share of the sample, this clone is medium-sized. The identical CDR3 is also encoded by other nucleotide sequences in the sample. The V gene is TRBV27, the J gene TRBJ1-2, with TRBD1 matching over 9 bases. The CDR3 extends over 14 amino acids. Unmatched junction bases numbered 3, after V lost 3 bases and J lost 4 bases. Germline lookup yields CDR1 MNHEY and CDR2 SMNVEV (reference sequence). CDR3 in amino acids: CASSFGQGIYGYTF. Written as DNA, the CDR3 is TGTGCCAGCAGTTTTGGACAGGGGATCTATGGCTACACCTTC.

The V and J genes are TRBV4-1 and TRBJ2-1; 12 nucleotides line up with TRBD2. V lost 1 base and J lost 8; bases outside the gene matches: 12. CDR1 and CDR2 (germline): MGHRA, YSYEKL. The CDR3 length is 18 residues. Written as DNA, the CDR3 is TGCGCCAGCAGCCAAGCCCTAGCGGGGGGGCGTATCGGGCATGAGCAGTTCTTC. Translating gives CASSQALAGGRIGHEQFF.

The genes are TRBV6-1 and TRBJ2-1; possible D gene TRBD2, 6 bases. CDR1 and CDR2 (germline): MNHNS, SASEGT. The length of the CDR3 is 15 residues. Trimming stripped 2 bases from V and 0 bases from J, with 8 bases between. The CDR3 here is CASSELGGSYNEQFF. Here the CDR3 DNA reads TGTGCCAGCAGTGAATTGGGAGGCTCCTACAATGAGCAGTTCTTC.

The rearrangement joins TRBV27 to TRBJ2-3; no definite D call. Germline CDR1 reads MNHEY; CDR2 reads SMNVEV (reference sequence). With 5 bases removed from V and 0 bases from J, the gap between germline ends came to 6 bases. The CDR3 extends over 13 amino acids. The CDR3 spells CASSQDSTDTQYF. CDR3 in DNA: TGTGCCAGCAGTCAGGACAGCACAGATACGCAGTATTTT.

The table lists this clone with a few counts. The CDR3 DNA follows: TGTGCCAGCAGACAGTATAATTCACCCCTCCACTTT. It is translated as CASRQYNSPLHF. The rearrangement links TRBV7-9 to TRBJ1-6; D not resolved. Between the trimmed V and J ends, which lost 6 bases and 4 bases, there was a span of 4 bases. CDR3 length equals 12 residues. CDR1 is SEHNR and CDR2 is FQNEAQ in the germline V gene (reference sequence).

The V and J genes are TRBV7-9 and TRBJ1-5, with 7 bases aligning to TRBD1. This CDR3 region has 17 residues. Trimming at V came to 0 bases and at J to 4 bases, leaving 9 bases not matched to a gene. Germline loops: CDR1 SEHNR, CDR2 FQNEAQ (reference sequence). The chain's CDR3 is CASSLALLGQENQPQHF. CDR3 sequence (DNA): TGTGCCAGCAGCTTAGCGCTTTTAGGACAGGAGAATCAGCCCCAGCATTTT. The full variable domain, completed using reference TRBV7-9 and TRBJ1-5, is DTGVSQNPRHKITKRGQNVTFRCDPISEHNRLYWYRQTLGQGPEFLTYFQNEAQLEKSRLLSDRFSAERPKGSFSTLEIQRTEQGDSAMYLCASSLALLGQENQPQHFGDGTRLSIL.

V is TRBV12-3 or TRBV12-4 and J is TRBJ1-1; the D is unclear. Deletions cut 3 bases from V and 4 bases from J, with 6 bases between. There are 12 residues in the CDR3. The chain's CDR3 is CASSLDLTEAFF. The CDR3 DNA reads as TGTGCCAGCAGTTTGGATCTCACTGAAGCTTTCTTT.

This chain connects TRBV9 to TRBJ2-1; 7 bases line up with TRBD1. With 3 bases clipped from V and 0 bases from J, the junction kept 3 bases outside the gene matches. Germline lookup yields CDR1 SGDLS and CDR2 YYNGEE. This CDR3 spans 15 amino acids. Here the CDR3 reads CASSGSGGSYNEQFF. The DNA of the CDR3 is TGTGCCAGCAGCGGATCAGGGGGCTCCTACAATGAGCAGTTCTTC.

This sequence joins TRBV6-2 or TRBV6-3 and TRBJ1-5; 11 nucleotides line up with TRBD1. Germline V CDR1 and CDR2: MNHEY, SVGEGT. This CDR3 is built from 14 residues. V dropped 2 bases and J dropped 6; count of bases not matched to a gene: 0. The chain's CDR3 is CASSYGTGGQPQHF. The CDR3 bases are TGTGCCAGCAGTTACGGGACAGGGGGTCAGCCCCAGCATTTT.

This sequence joins TRBV5-6 and TRBJ2-1; D is perhaps TRBD1 (5 bases). V was cut by 2 bases and J by 1 base, with 10 bases left in between. The CDR3 consists of 15 residues. Germline values: CDR1 SGHDT, CDR2 YYEEEE. Here the CDR3 DNA reads TGTGCCAGCAGCTTCGGCAGGGTTTCCTACAATGAGCAGTTCTTC. It specifies CASSFGRVSYNEQFF.

This rearrangement joins TRBV3-1 (or the pseudogene TRBV3-2) to TRBJ2-2, with 9 bases lining up with TRBD2. This CDR3 spans 16 amino acids. Germline CDR1 reads LGHDT; CDR2 reads YNNKEL (reference sequence). The V gene end was trimmed by 5 bases and the J gene end by 0 bases; junction bases not matched to a gene: 4. CDR3 residues: CASSCSGGSNTGELFF. Here the CDR3 DNA reads TGTGCCAGCAGCTGTAGCGGGGGATCGAACACCGGGGAGCTGTTTTTT.

This clone was observed a few times. The genes are TRBV7-6 and TRBJ2-1; D is perhaps TRBD1 (5 bases). This CDR3 has 13 amino acids. The germline gives CDR1 SGHVS, CDR2 FNYEAQ. V lost 5 bases, J lost 10 bases, and 15 bases lay in between. The CDR3 nucleotides are TGTGCCAGCAGCCCCCCCAACCACAGGGAGCAGTTCTTC. This translates into CASSPPNHREQFF.

The chain has TRBV7-9 and TRBJ2-7; 7 nucleotides align to TRBD1. The CDR3 spans 15 residues. Germline V gene data show CDR1 as SEHNR and CDR2 as FQNEAQ (reference sequence). After removal of 3 bases from V and 0 bases from J, the junction contained 5 bases not matched to a gene. The CDR3 bases are TGTGCCAGCAGCTTGAAGGGGGCGAGCTCCTACGAGCAGTACTTC. This codes for CASSLKGASSYEQYF.

The V call is TRBV2, the J call TRBJ2-7; TRBD2 aligns across 7 bases. V lost 9 bases and J lost 4; bases outside the gene matches: 12. The CDR3 is 14 amino acids. Germline V gene sequence: CDR1 SNHLY, CDR2 FYNNEI. Written as DNA, the CDR3 is TGTGCCAGATACCCCTGGGGGGGGGTGTACGAGCAGTACTTC. Amino acids: CARYPWGGVYEQYF.

This chain links TRBV19 with TRBJ1-6; D remains unclear. Germline assignment: CDR1 LNHDA and CDR2 SQIVND (reference sequence). The V and J ends lost 10 bases and 2 bases respectively, with 15 bases between them. CDR3 length: 15 amino acids. The CDR3 nucleotides are TGTGCCACCGCGGGAGGGAGGCCCTATAATTCACCCCTCCACTTT. It specifies CATAGGRPYNSPLHF.

The V gene is TRBV27, the J gene TRBJ2-7, with TRBD1 identical over 7 bases. Trimming removed 6 bases from V and 4 bases from J; junction bases left unmatched: 12. Germline CDR1 MNHEY, CDR2 SMNVEV (reference sequence). The CDR3 is made up of 15 amino acids. The CDR3 loop is CASRTGYSELYEQYF. CDR3 bases: TGTGCCAGCAGGACAGGGTACTCGGAATTATACGAGCAGTACTTC.

V and J are TRBV7-2 and TRBJ2-3; tentative D call: TRBD1 (5 bases). Between the trimmed V and J ends, which lost 6 bases and 0 bases, there was a span of 13 bases. Germline CDR1 is SGHTA and CDR2 is FQGNSA. The CDR3 length is 15 residues. CDR3 nucleotide sequence: TGTGCCAGCAGTCCCTCAGGGATTAGCACAGATACGCAGTATTTT. It yields the protein CASSPSGISTDTQYF.

The count of this clone is one. The CDR3 sequence: CASSLWGIEQFF. The CDR3 DNA follows: TGTGCCAGCAGCTTGTGGGGCATTGAGCAGTTCTTC. The rearrangement joins TRBV5-6 to TRBJ2-1; the D gene is possibly TRBD1 (5 bases). Per the germline V gene, CDR1 is SGHDT and CDR2 is YYEEEE. The length of the CDR3 is 12 residues. V lost 1 base to trimming and J lost 9 bases, with 8 bases between them.

This chain uses TRBV15 with TRBJ2-1; the match to TRBD2 covers 9 bases. This CDR3 spans 16 amino acids. The germline CDR1 and CDR2 sequences are LNHNV and YYDKDF (reference sequence). The V segment lost 2 bases and the J segment 9 bases; nucleotides outside the gene matches: 11. Written as DNA, the CDR3 is TGTGCCACCAGCAGACGGGCGGCGGGGGGGCGGGTTGAGCAGTTCTTC. Translation gives CATSRRAAGGRVEQFF. Full variable domain (remainder filled in from reference TRBV15 and TRBJ2-1): DAMVIQNPRYQVTQFGKPVTLSCSQTLNHNVMYWYQQKSSQAPKLLFHYYDKDFNNEADTPDNFQSRRPNTSFCFLDIRSPGLGDTAMYLCATSRRAAGGRVEQFFGPGTRLTVL.

The chain combines TRBV6-2 or TRBV6-3 with TRBJ2-6; D ambiguous. The CDR3 sequence is 15 residues long. CDR1 MNHEY and CDR2 SVGEGT come from the germline V gene. Between the trimmed V and J ends, which lost 6 bases and 2 bases, there was a span of 11 bases. The CDR3 loop reads CASSYVVTGANVLTF. The CDR3 region has the DNA TGTGCCAGCAGCTATGTTGTAACTGGGGCCAACGTCCTGACTTTC.

The J gene is TRBJ2-7, the V gene TRBV14, with unresolved D. This CDR3 is 12 amino acids long. Trimming shortened V by 6 bases and J by 4 bases, and 10 bases separated the two germline ends. Germline V gene data show CDR1 as SGHDN and CDR2 as FVKESK. The CDR3 region has the DNA TGTGCCAGCAGGGATGACGAGTACGAGCAGTACTTC. Amino acid sequence: CASRDDEYEQYF. The entire variable domain, with the rest obtained from reference TRBV14 and TRBJ2-7, is as follows: EAGVTQFPSHSVIEKGQTVTLRCDPISGHDNLYWYRRVMGKEIKFLLHFVKESKQDESGMPNNRFLAERTGGTYSTLKVQPAELEDSGVYFCASRDDEYEQYFGPGTRLTVT.